The 32 T cell receptor beta chains given below trace back to one sample, sequenced in a study of OX40 agonist ivuxolimab in advanced cancers. Assay used: immunoSEQ multiplex PCR; TCRdb lists only in-frame clones, some missing. The data show over 55,000 clones, 80% to 90% seen once. The specimen comprised CD4+ or CD8+ T cells sorted from blood, sampled in a trial of the OX40 agonist ivuxolimab. The receptors shown here come from an adult with an advanced solid tumor such as melanoma, head and neck, liver or kidney cancer.

This chain uses TRBV4-3 with TRBJ1-2, with TRBD1 as a possible D gene (5 bases). This CDR3 has 15 amino acids. V lost 1 base to trimming and J lost 4 bases, with 13 bases between them. Germline CDR1 and CDR2: LGHNA and YSLEER. CDR3 DNA sequence: TGCGCCAGCAGCCAAGTTCAGGGATCGGGCTATGGCTACACCTTC. Translated, it gives CASSQVQGSGYGYTF.

The rearrangement joins TRBV10-3 to TRBJ2-1, with D perhaps matching TRBD1 (9 bases). Germline V CDR1 and CDR2: ENHRY, SYGVKD. The CDR3 is 16 amino acids. V was pared by 7 bases and J by 4 bases, with 20 bases between. CDR3 amino acids: CAITSGGGQGYNEQFF. The DNA of the CDR3 is TGTGCCATCACCTCCGGGGGGGGACAGGGTTACAATGAGCAGTTCTTC.

CDR3 residues: CASSRGLARGNEQFF. The CDR3, as DNA: TGTGCCAGCAGTAGGGGACTAGCAAGAGGCAATGAGCAGTTCTTC. This chain joins TRBV27 and TRBJ2-1, with 9 bases fitting TRBD2. The CDR3 sequence is 15 residues long. Germline V lookup: CDR1 MNHEY, CDR2 SMNVEV (reference sequence). The ends lost 5 bases at V and 6 bases at J; junction bases unmatched: 8.

The chain combines TRBV2 with TRBJ2-7, with 8 bases aligning to TRBD2. The CDR3 totals 14 residues. Losses at the gene ends were 6 bases for V and 0 bases for J; bases not matched to a gene: 4. CDR1 SNHLY and CDR2 FYNNEI come from the germline V gene. CDR3 loop: CASRREVTSYEQYF. CDR3 sequence (DNA): TGTGCCAGCAGGCGGGAGGTTACCTCCTACGAGCAGTACTTC.

The chain is built from TRBV19 and TRBJ1-2; D unclear. The germline V gene has CDR1 LNHDA and CDR2 SQIVND (reference sequence). This CDR3 is built from 14 residues. V gave up 3 bases and J gave up 2 bases, with 10 bases separating them. As DNA, the CDR3 is TGTGCCAGTAGTATTAACCCGGAGAACTATGGCTACACCTTC. Amino acid sequence: CASSINPENYGYTF.

The chain carries TRBV10-3 and TRBJ2-1; 10 bases align to TRBD1. Germline-derived CDR1 and CDR2 are ENHRY and SYGVKD. V shed 4 bases, J shed 6 bases, and the junction held 12 bases outside the gene matches. The CDR3 totals 17 residues. DNA of the CDR3: TGTGCCATCAGTGTCTCCCTGTCCGGGACAGGGGTCAATGAGCAGTTCTTC. Amino acid sequence: CAISVSLSGTGVNEQFF.

The chain links TRBV9 to TRBJ1-2; D possibly corresponds to TRBD1 (5 bases). This CDR3 has 13 amino acids. Germline loops: CDR1 SGDLS, CDR2 YYNGEE. Trimming shortened V by 0 bases and J by 6 bases, and 9 bases separated the two germline ends. The CDR3 loop is CASSVEGADGYTF. For the CDR3, the DNA is TGTGCCAGCAGCGTAGAAGGGGCTGATGGCTACACCTTC.

The rearrangement uses TRBV4-3 and TRBJ2-2; D may be TRBD2 (5 bases). Germline-derived CDR1 and CDR2 are LGHNA and YSLEER. The CDR3 has 15 residues. V was clipped by 1 base and J by 3 bases, with 9 bases between them. The CDR3 nucleotides are TGCGCCAGCAGCCAAGTCGCGGAGGACACCGGGGAGCTGTTTTTT. It translates to CASSQVAEDTGELFF.

This clone showed up just once. V is TRBV7-4 and J is TRBJ2-3; D unresolved. V shed 5 bases and J shed 1 base, with 10 bases lying between them. The CDR3 loop spans 14 amino acids. Germline V gene lookup returns CDR1 SGHVT and CDR2 SQSDAQ. The CDR3 sequence: CASSTRWGTDTQYF. The CDR3 nucleotides are TGTGCCAGCAGCACTCGGTGGGGCACAGATACGCAGTATTTT.

The chain uses TRBV5-5 and TRBJ2-7; D ambiguous. This CDR3 contains 14 residues. V was trimmed by 4 bases and J by 4 bases, leaving 15 bases between them. Germline CDR1 is SGHKS and CDR2 is YYEKEE (reference sequence). This CDR3 reads CASSPAQPPYEQYF. The CDR3 DNA sequence: TGTGCCAGCAGCCCCGCCCAGCCACCGTACGAGCAGTACTTC.

The chain couples TRBV6-8 to TRBJ2-1; 9 positions agree with TRBD1. This CDR3 comprises 17 residues. Germline V gene sequence: CDR1 MNHGY, CDR2 SAAAGT. With V trimmed by 6 bases and J by 8 bases, 17 bases remained unmatched. CDR3 sequence reads: CASSLGAPGQGAYEQFF. CDR3 DNA: TGTGCCAGCAGCCTGGGGGCCCCGGGACAGGGTGCCTATGAGCAGTTCTTC.

The chain couples TRBV7-2 to TRBJ1-2; maybe TRBD1 (5 bases). The CDR3 is 14 amino acids. Trimming shortened V by 5 bases and J by 4 bases, and 14 bases separated the two germline ends. The germline gives CDR1 SGHTA, CDR2 FQGNSA. CDR3 amino acids: CASSGRGVIYGYTF. For the CDR3, the DNA is TGTGCCAGCAGCGGTAGAGGGGTGATCTATGGCTACACCTTC.

The rearrangement joins TRBV19 to TRBJ2-7; 12 bases fit TRBD2. With 4 bases clipped from V and 2 bases from J, the junction kept 3 bases outside the gene matches. This CDR3 is built from 15 residues. Germline lookup yields CDR1 LNHDA and CDR2 SQIVND (reference sequence). Here the CDR3 reads CASSTRTSGTYEQYF. CDR3 coding DNA: TGTGCCAGTAGTACGAGGACTAGCGGGACCTACGAGCAGTACTTC.

This chain connects TRBV29-1 to TRBJ2-3; the match to TRBD1 covers 7 bases. The V gene end was trimmed by 4 bases and the J gene end by 0 bases; junction bases not matched to a gene: 4. CDR1 and CDR2 (germline): SQVTM, ANQGSEA. This CDR3 comprises 14 residues. This chain's CDR3 is CSVGQGPSTDTQYF. DNA for the CDR3: TGCAGCGTTGGACAGGGACCTAGCACAGATACGCAGTATTTT.

Turning to this clone: This sample includes further DNA sequences coding for the same CDR3. This chain links TRBV11-2 with TRBJ1-1; weak D call: TRBD1 (5 bases). The germline CDR1 and CDR2 sequences are SGHAT and FQNNGV. Trimming removed 3 bases from V and 1 base from J, with 6 bases in between. The CDR3 contains 13 residues. Here the CDR3 DNA reads TGTGCCAGCAGCTTCCAGGGGAACACTGAAGCTTTCTTT. Translating gives CASSFQGNTEAFF. The complete variable domain, with remaining parts taken from reference TRBV11-2 and TRBJ1-1, reads EAGVAQSPRYKIIEKRQSVAFWCNPISGHATLYWYQQILGQGPKLLIQFQNNGVVDDSQLPKDRFSAERLKGVDSTLKIQPAKLEDSAVYLCASSFQGNTEAFFGQGTRLTVV.

V and J are TRBV20-1 and TRBJ2-1, with D uncertain. Germline V gives CDR1 DFQATT, CDR2 SNEGSKA (reference sequence). The V end was cut by 2 bases, the J end by 8 bases, with 4 bases between. CDR3 length: 10 amino acids. The CDR3 loop reads CSARTYEQFF. CDR3 DNA: TGCAGTGCTAGAACCTATGAGCAGTTCTTC.

The genes are TRBV7-2 and TRBJ2-1; 7 positions agree with TRBD2. CDR3 length: 13 amino acids. The germline CDR1 and CDR2 sequences are SGHTA and FQGNSA. The V segment lost 6 bases and the J segment 4 bases; nucleotides outside the gene matches: 3. CDR3 protein: CASRPGGYNEQFF. The CDR3 DNA is TGTGCCAGCAGGCCGGGGGGTTACAATGAGCAGTTCTTC.

The V call is TRBV7-9, the J call TRBJ2-5, with 16 bases aligning to TRBD2. After removal of 4 bases from V and 5 bases from J, the junction contained 10 bases not matched to a gene. Germline V lookup: CDR1 SEHNR, CDR2 FQNEAQ (reference sequence). The CDR3 extends over 18 amino acids. DNA for the CDR3: TGTGCCAGCAGCTCGGGACTAGCGGGAGGGCACACCGTGGAGACCCAGTACTTC. It translates to CASSSGLAGGHTVETQYF. Supplemented by reference TRBV7-9 and TRBJ2-5, the full variable domain reads DTGVSQNPRHKITKRGQNVTFRCDPISEHNRLYWYRQTLGQGPEFLTYFQNEAQLEKSRLLSDRFSAERPKGSFSTLEIQRTEQGDSAMYLCASSSGLAGGHTVETQYFGPGTRLLVL.

This clone came up once. This rearrangement joins TRBV4-1 to TRBJ2-2; TRBD1 matches at 11 bases. The V segment lost 6 bases and the J segment 4 bases; nucleotides outside the gene matches: 4. CDR3 length: 15 residues. Looked up from germline, CDR1 is MGHRA and CDR2 is YSYEKL. The CDR3 DNA reads as TGCGCCAGCAGACCCGGGACAGGGGGCACCGGGGAGCTGTTTTTT. Translating gives CASRPGTGGTGELFF.

The genes are TRBV6-5 and TRBJ1-2, with D hard to call. The CDR3 covers 14 residues. V was trimmed by 5 bases and J by 5 bases, leaving 15 bases between them. CDR1 and CDR2 from the germline V gene are MNHEY and SVGAGI. For the CDR3, the DNA is TGTGCCAGCAGTCCCGATCCTGAAAGATATGGCTACACCTTC. It codes for CASSPDPERYGYTF.

The chain couples TRBV2 to TRBJ1-5, with D unclear. The CDR3 has 12 residues. The V end lost 6 bases, the J end lost 9 bases, and 12 bases lay between the germline ends. Germline CDR1 reads SNHLY; CDR2 reads FYNNEI. The CDR3 loop is CASSGEDGPQHF. For the CDR3, the DNA is TGTGCCAGCAGCGGGGAAGATGGGCCCCAGCATTTT.

V and J are TRBV7-2 and TRBJ1-5, with 10 bases identical to TRBD1. The CDR3 is 14 amino acids. V lost 4 bases and J lost 6; bases outside the gene matches: 3. Germline V gene data show CDR1 as SGHTA and CDR2 as FQGNSA. The CDR3 reads CASSSRTGGQPQHF. The CDR3 nucleotides are TGTGCCAGCAGCTCCAGGACAGGGGGTCAGCCCCAGCATTTT.

The rearrangement links TRBV5-1 to TRBJ2-5; 8 bases fit TRBD2. V was pared by 1 base and J by 4 bases, with 3 bases of the junction left unmatched. The CDR3 is 14 amino acids. Germline lookup yields CDR1 SGHRS and CDR2 YFSETQ. The CDR3 loop reads CASSLNREGETQYF. The CDR3, as DNA: TGCGCCAGCAGCTTGAACCGGGAGGGAGAGACCCAGTACTTC.

V usage is TRBV28 and J usage is TRBJ2-2; TRBD2 might be the D (6 bases). CDR3 length equals 15 residues. CDR1 and CDR2 (germline): MDHEN, SYDVKM. V dropped 5 bases and J dropped 5 bases, with 15 bases sitting between them. CDR3 DNA sequence: TGTGCCAGCAGTCTTGGGGGGAGGAGGACCGGGGAGCTGTTTTTT. This sequence encodes CASSLGGRRTGELFF.

Only a few counts were recorded for this clone. J is TRBJ2-1 and V is TRBV11-3; 9 nucleotides agree with TRBD1. This CDR3 has 18 amino acids. The junction had 18 bases not matched to a gene; V was cut back by 4 bases and J by 8 bases. Germline V gene lookup returns CDR1 SGHNT and CDR2 YENEEA. The CDR3 DNA reads TGTGCCAGCAGCTCACCGAGCACACCGGGACAGGGTACGGATGAGCAGTTCTTC. The encoded protein is CASSSPSTPGQGTDEQFF.

The J gene is TRBJ2-5, the V gene TRBV30, with 8 positions matching TRBD2. There are 14 residues in the CDR3. The V gene end was trimmed by 2 bases and the J gene end by 4 bases; junction bases not matched to a gene: 6. In germline, CDR1 is GTSNPN, CDR2 SVGIG (reference sequence). Here the CDR3 DNA reads TGTGCCTGGAGTTTTGTAGCGGGATTAGAGACCCAGTACTTC. It specifies CAWSFVAGLETQYF.

The chain combines TRBV30 with TRBJ2-3, with 8 bases fitting TRBD2. Germline assignment: CDR1 GTSNPN and CDR2 SVGIG (reference sequence). There are 17 residues in the CDR3. Trimming removed 4 bases from V and 0 bases from J; junction bases left unmatched: 12. In DNA, the CDR3 is TGTGCCTGGACCCGCCAGAGACTAGCGCTAAGCACAGATACGCAGTATTTT. This encodes CAWTRQRLALSTDTQYF.

The J gene is TRBJ2-7, the V gene TRBV7-9, with D unresolved. Trimming took off 1 base at V and 3 bases at J, with 7 bases between the two ends. Germline CDR1 is SEHNR and CDR2 is FQNEAQ (reference sequence). The CDR3 runs 13 residues. In DNA form, the CDR3 reads TGTGCCAGCAGCTTAGGTGGTTTCTACGAGCAGTACTTC. Its protein is CASSLGGFYEQYF.

CDR3 in DNA: TGTGCCAGTAGTCCCGAGACTCGCTCCTACAATGAGCAGTTCTTC. It yields the protein CASSPETRSYNEQFF. The chain employs TRBV19 and TRBJ2-1; D remains ambiguous. Germline CDR1 LNHDA, CDR2 SQIVND (reference sequence). Trimming shortened V by 5 bases and J by 0 bases, and 11 bases separated the two germline ends. The CDR3 runs to 15 residues.

The chain recombines TRBV18 with TRBJ2-3; D uncertain. CDR3 length: 15 amino acids. Germline assignment: CDR1 KGHSH and CDR2 LQKENI. The germline V and J ends were trimmed by 1 base and 1 base, with 9 bases remaining between them. CDR3 in amino acids: CASSPRQAGTDTQYF. The CDR3 region has the DNA TGTGCCAGCTCACCACGGCAGGCCGGCACAGATACGCAGTATTTT.

This clone was recorded once. This chain uses TRBV28 with TRBJ1-2; the D gene is possibly TRBD1 (6 bases). The germline V gene has CDR1 MDHEN and CDR2 SYDVKM. This CDR3 comprises 14 residues. Deletions cut 7 bases from V and 5 bases from J, with 17 bases between. The CDR3 protein is CASTSGGPLYGYTF. The CDR3 nucleotides are TGTGCCAGCACCTCGGGGGGGCCGCTATATGGCTACACCTTC.

The J gene is TRBJ2-7, the V gene TRBV10-1; maybe TRBD1 (5 bases). With 2 bases removed from V and 5 bases from J, the gap between germline ends came to 19 bases. The germline V gene has CDR1 WNHNN and CDR2 SYGVQD (reference sequence). The length of the CDR3 is 16 residues. CDR3 bases: TGCGCCAGCAGTGAGACCATCGGCAGGGTAGACAACGAGCAGTACTTC. This translates into CASSETIGRVDNEQYF.